Presented here are 29 T cell receptor beta chains from one specimen sequenced in a study of response to subunit inactivated influenza vaccine. One entry per CDR3 protein, called by TCRdb with MiXCR from the RT-PCR reads. This table holds roughly 460,000 distinct CDR3 sequences, 9.5% to 12% found once. The sample here was PBMCs from blood, taken roughly 6 weeks after vaccination. These receptors originate from a man in his fifties who received an inactivated influenza vaccine.

The rearrangement joins TRBV19 to TRBJ2-1; 11 bases align to TRBD1. The germline V gene encodes CDR1 LNHDA and CDR2 SQIVND (reference sequence). The CDR3 sequence is 15 residues long. V lost 3 bases to trimming and J lost 7 bases; unmatched junction nucleotides: 5. The CDR3 coding sequence is TGTGCCAGTAGTATCGGGACAGGGGGAGGTAATGAGCAGTTCTTC. It codes for CASSIGTGGGNEQFF.

As to this clonotype: Since a much larger clone is just one base distant, this may be a read error. The genes are TRBV5-6 and TRBJ2-7; 10 bases are shared with TRBD2. The CDR3 has 16 residues. The germline V gene encodes CDR1 SGHDT and CDR2 YYEEEE. After removal of 2 bases from V and 0 bases from J, the junction contained 5 bases not matched to a gene. DNA of the CDR3: TGTGCCAGCAGCTTATGGACTAGCGGTAGCTCCTACGAGCAGTACTTC. Amino acids: CASSLWTSGSSYEQYF.

This clonotype was counted many times. The chain combines TRBV15 with TRBJ2-1; D unresolved. V was pared by 0 bases and J by 6 bases, with 9 bases between. Germline V lookup: CDR1 LNHNV, CDR2 YYDKDF (reference sequence). The CDR3 spans 14 residues. CDR3 residues: CATSRDLLANEQFF. As DNA, the CDR3 is TGTGCCACCAGCAGAGATCTATTGGCCAATGAGCAGTTCTTC.

This clonotype was seen a few times. The genes are TRBV12-3 or TRBV12-4 and TRBJ2-2; 12 bases are a match to TRBD1. The ends lost 3 bases at V and 2 bases at J; junction bases unmatched: 1. This CDR3 is built from 16 residues. CDR3 protein: CASSFGTGGNTGELFF. The CDR3 DNA reads as TGTGCCAGCAGTTTCGGGACAGGGGGCAACACCGGGGAGCTGTTTTTT.

This clonotype was seen a few times. The chain carries TRBV4-2 and TRBJ2-5; D uncertain. The V gene's germline CDR1 is LGHNA and CDR2 YNFKEQ. The CDR3 runs 13 residues. V lost 1 base, J lost 5 bases, and 8 bases lay in between. The CDR3 coding sequence is TGTGCCAGCAGCCAAGCCTCCTTGGAGACCCAGTACTTC. Amino acids: CASSQASLETQYF.

This clonotype has a count of ten or more. The genes are TRBV7-2 and TRBJ2-1, with D unclear. The CDR3 is made up of 13 amino acids. Germline lookup yields CDR1 SGHTA and CDR2 FQGNSA. With 5 bases removed from V and 7 bases from J, the gap between germline ends came to 12 bases. Written as DNA, the CDR3 is TGTGCCAGCAGCATAGATCTCATAAATGAGCAGTTCTTC. This sequence encodes CASSIDLINEQFF.

The chain is built from TRBV5-1 and TRBJ2-2; TRBD1 aligns across 9 bases. The germline gives CDR1 SGHRS, CDR2 YFSETQ. J was trimmed by 6 bases and V by 2 bases; bases with no gene match: 5. The CDR3 consists of 15 residues. CDR3 sequence (DNA): TGCGCCAGCAGCTTATCGACAGGGGGTCCCGGGGAGCTGTTTTTT. It is translated as CASSLSTGGPGELFF.

There are a few counts of this clonotype. The rearrangement uses TRBV5-1 and TRBJ2-5; no firm D call. Looked up from germline, CDR1 is SGHRS and CDR2 is YFSETQ. The CDR3 consists of 15 residues. V dropped 4 bases and J dropped 0 bases, with 13 bases sitting between them. This chain's CDR3 is CASSRVWADQETQYF. The CDR3, as DNA: TGCGCCAGCAGCCGAGTCTGGGCAGACCAAGAGACCCAGTACTTC.

This clonotype has only a few counts. The V and J genes are TRBV7-9 and TRBJ2-5, with D possibly matching TRBD2 (5 bases). Trimming removed 4 bases from V and 1 base from J, with 16 bases in between. The CDR3 runs to 16 residues. Germline V gene sequence: CDR1 SEHNR, CDR2 FQNEAQ (reference sequence). CDR3 region: CASSSRYQRRQETQYF. The CDR3 DNA is TGTGCCAGCAGCTCCCGGTATCAGCGGCGCCAAGAGACCCAGTACTTC.

This clonotype showed up many times. The CDR3 DNA sequence: TGCGCCAGCAGCTCCGGGACGGACACAGATACGCAGTATTTT. Translation gives CASSSGTDTDTQYF. The V call is TRBV5-1, the J call TRBJ2-3, with D perhaps TRBD1 or TRBD2 (5 bases each). Trimming stripped 3 bases from V and 2 bases from J, with 10 bases between. CDR1 and CDR2 (germline): SGHRS, YFSETQ. There are 14 residues in the CDR3. The whole variable domain, remainder taken from reference TRBV5-1 and TRBJ2-3, is KAGVTQTPRYLIKTRGQQVTLSCSPISGHRSVSWYQQTPGQGLQFLFEYFSETQRNKGNFPGRFSGRQFSNSRSEMNVSTLELGDSALYLCASSSGTDTDTQYFGPGTRLTVL.

The J gene is TRBJ1-6, the V gene TRBV5-1; 10 bases match TRBD1. V lost 1 base, J lost 9 bases, and 7 bases stayed unmatched. This CDR3 has 16 residues. CDR1 and CDR2 from the germline V gene are SGHRS and YFSETQ. CDR3 sequence reads: CASSLTRDRGTSPLHF. DNA of the CDR3: TGCGCCAGCAGCTTGACCCGGGACAGGGGAACTTCACCCCTCCACTTT.

This clonotype showed up just a few times. The chain recombines TRBV20-1 with TRBJ1-5, with a tentative D call TRBD1 (5 bases). CDR3 length: 14 amino acids. Looked up from germline, CDR1 is DFQATT and CDR2 is SNEGSKA (reference sequence). Trimming removed 1 base at V and 5 bases at J, with 12 bases between. The CDR3 bases are TGCAGTGCTAGAGCCCATACAGGCGATCAGCCCCAGCATTTT. Encoded protein: CSARAHTGDQPQHF.

This clonotype was observed many times. The V call is TRBV29-1, the J call TRBJ2-7; no firm D call. Trimming pared 4 bases from V and 3 bases from J, leaving 10 bases between. This CDR3 has 12 amino acids. Per the germline V gene, CDR1 is SQVTM and CDR2 is ANQGSEA. CDR3 coding DNA: TGCAGCGTTGTTGTGTCCGGCTACGAGCAGTACTTC. This encodes CSVVVSGYEQYF.

CDR3 region: CSARDPRGLSNQPQHF. In DNA, the CDR3 is TGCAGTGCTAGAGACCCCCGGGGACTGAGCAATCAGCCCCAGCATTTT. This chain links TRBV20-1 with TRBJ1-5, with D tentatively TRBD1 (5 bases). Deletions cut 0 bases from V and 1 base from J, with 13 bases between. CDR1 and CDR2 (germline): DFQATT, SNEGSKA (reference sequence). CDR3 length equals 16 residues.

The chain combines TRBV11-1 with TRBJ2-3; 8 bases are shared with TRBD1. Germline-derived CDR1 and CDR2 are SGHAT and FQDESV (reference sequence). The CDR3 has 14 residues. The V and J ends lost 5 bases and 6 bases, in that order; junction bases with no gene match: 7. CDR3 region: CASSPSTGADTQYF. CDR3 DNA sequence: TGTGCCAGCAGCCCGTCGACAGGGGCGGATACGCAGTATTTT.

The gene calls are TRBV20-1 and TRBJ2-7, with D unresolved. V was pared by 6 bases and J by 5 bases, with 23 bases between. Per the germline V gene, CDR1 is DFQATT and CDR2 is SNEGSKA (reference sequence). The CDR3 loop spans 15 amino acids. The CDR3 DNA reads TGCAGTGCCGCAAACCCCTCTACCGGAAGGGACGAGCAGTACTTC. This codes for CSAANPSTGRDEQYF.

The sample holds a few counts of this clonotype. The chain carries TRBV15 and TRBJ1-2, with 9 bases matching TRBD1. The length of the CDR3 is 15 residues. J was trimmed by 0 bases and V by 3 bases; bases with no gene match: 2. Germline CDR1 and CDR2: LNHNV and YYDKDF (reference sequence). The CDR3 DNA reads TGTGCCACCAGCAGGGACAGGGGAACTAACTATGGCTACACCTTC. Its translation: CATSRDRGTNYGYTF. Using reference TRBV15 and TRBJ1-2 for the parts outside the CDR3, the full variable domain is DAMVIQNPRYQVTQFGKPVTLSCSQTLNHNVMYWYQQKSSQAPKLLFHYYDKDFNNEADTPDNFQSRRPNTSFCFLDIRSPGLGDTAMYLCATSRDRGTNYGYTFGSGTRLTVV.

The rearrangement links TRBV7-9 to TRBJ2-1; TRBD2 is a possible D gene (5 bases). Germline values: CDR1 SEHNR, CDR2 FQNEAQ (reference sequence). This CDR3 contains 14 residues. Deletions cut 6 bases from V and 7 bases from J, with 16 bases between. The CDR3 region has the DNA TGTGCCAGCAGTTTAAGTCGGGAATTGAATGAGCAGTTCTTC. Protein product: CASSLSRELNEQFF.

V usage is TRBV10-3 and J usage is TRBJ2-5; D gene uncertain. With 5 bases removed from V and 4 bases from J, the gap between germline ends came to 14 bases. Germline CDR1 reads ENHRY; CDR2 reads SYGVKD. The CDR3 sequence is 14 residues long. The CDR3 nucleotides are TGTGCCATCAGTCCAGGTTCGTTGGTAGAGACCCAGTACTTC. Translated: CAISPGSLVETQYF.

This clonotype was counted ten times or more. V and J are TRBV12-3 or TRBV12-4 and TRBJ1-2; a possible D gene is TRBD1 (5 bases). With 3 bases removed from V and 7 bases from J, the gap between germline ends came to 15 bases. This CDR3 has 14 amino acids. The CDR3 nucleotides are TGTGCCAGCAGTTTTACCCAGGGAAAGTCTGGCTACACCTTC. It specifies CASSFTQGKSGYTF.

In this sample, this clonotype turned up many times. The rearrangement links TRBV11-2 to TRBJ2-3; D is uncertain. V was cut by 5 bases and J by 6 bases, with 6 bases left in between. CDR3 length: 11 residues. Germline V gene data show CDR1 as SGHAT and CDR2 as FQNNGV. CDR3 in amino acids: CASSPLDTQYF. In DNA form, the CDR3 reads TGTGCCAGCAGCCCGTTGGATACGCAGTATTTT.

In its sample, this clonotype was seen many times. This chain uses TRBV6-2 or TRBV6-3 with TRBJ2-7; D is uncertain. V was trimmed by 4 bases and J by 1 base, leaving 8 bases between them. CDR1 and CDR2 from the germline V gene are MNHEY and SVGEGT. The CDR3 sequence is 13 residues long. CDR3 amino acids: CASSWAASYEQYF. The DNA of the CDR3 is TGTGCCAGCAGTTGGGCAGCATCCTACGAGCAGTACTTC.

The J gene is TRBJ2-1, the V gene TRBV7-9; possibly TRBD1 for D (5 bases). Trimming removed 0 bases at V and 5 bases at J, with 8 bases between. CDR3 length: 14 amino acids. Germline V lookup: CDR1 SEHNR, CDR2 FQNEAQ (reference sequence). DNA of the CDR3: TGTGCCAGCAGCTTAGCGGGGCGTAACAATGAGCAGTTCTTC. It specifies CASSLAGRNNEQFF. Filled out from reference TRBV7-9 and TRBJ2-1, the complete variable domain reads DTGVSQNPRHKITKRGQNVTFRCDPISEHNRLYWYRQTLGQGPEFLTYFQNEAQLEKSRLLSDRFSAERPKGSFSTLEIQRTEQGDSAMYLCASSLAGRNNEQFFGPGTRLTVL.

There are many counts of this clonotype. The V and J genes are TRBV28 and TRBJ2-1, with D unclear. The CDR3 contains 14 residues. Trimming removed 7 bases from V and 0 bases from J, with 10 bases in between. Germline lookup yields CDR1 MDHEN and CDR2 SYDVKM. This CDR3 reads CASMTTSSYNEQFF. CDR3 DNA sequence: TGTGCCAGCATGACCACGAGCTCCTACAATGAGCAGTTCTTC.

This clonotype was detected only a few times. The chain uses TRBV20-1 and TRBJ2-3; 7 bases are a match to TRBD2. Germline assignment: CDR1 DFQATT and CDR2 SNEGSKA (reference sequence). CDR3 length equals 15 residues. With 3 bases clipped from V and 3 bases from J, the junction kept 9 bases outside the gene matches. The chain's CDR3 is CSASSLAEITDTQYF. The CDR3 region has the DNA TGCAGTGCTAGTAGTCTAGCGGAGATTACAGATACGCAGTATTTT.

This clonotype appeared a few times. The rearrangement joins TRBV28 to TRBJ2-1, with 7 bases lining up with TRBD2. The V and J ends lost 10 bases and 6 bases, in that order; junction bases with no gene match: 0. Germline V lookup: CDR1 MDHEN, CDR2 SYDVKM. This CDR3 is 10 amino acids long. CDR3 residues: CATGGNEQFF. CDR3 DNA: TGTGCCACGGGAGGCAATGAGCAGTTCTTC.

The V call is TRBV5-1, the J call TRBJ2-1; 8 positions agree with TRBD1. The CDR3 runs 12 residues. Germline V gives CDR1 SGHRS, CDR2 YFSETQ. V was pared by 4 bases and J by 8 bases, with 2 bases of the junction left unmatched. In DNA, the CDR3 is TGCGCCAGCAGCCTACAGGGGGATGAGCAGTTCTTC. Translating gives CASSLQGDEQFF. Based on the CDR3 plus reference TRBV5-1 and TRBJ2-1, the full variable domain is KAGVTQTPRYLIKTRGQQVTLSCSPISGHRSVSWYQQTPGQGLQFLFEYFSETQRNKGNFPGRFSGRQFSNSRSEMNVSTLELGDSALYLCASSLQGDEQFFGPGTRLTVL.

The chain has TRBV29-1 and TRBJ1-2, with D uncertain. Germline V lookup: CDR1 SQVTM, CDR2 ANQGSEA. The length of the CDR3 is 9 residues. Deletions cut 3 bases from V and 4 bases from J, with 0 bases between. CDR3 DNA: TGCAGCGTTGACTATGGCTACACCTTC. It codes for CSVDYGYTF.

The chain couples TRBV4-1 to TRBJ2-5, with D possibly being TRBD2 (5 bases). Trimming stripped 4 bases from V and 10 bases from J, with 16 bases between. The germline V gene has CDR1 MGHRA and CDR2 YSYEKL. The CDR3 is 13 amino acids. DNA of the CDR3: TGCGCCAGCAGCCCCACCGGGGTCGGTGGCCAGTACTTC. Residues: CASSPTGVGGQYF.